This T cell receptor (beta chain) was documented in a study of monozygotic twins with inflammatory bowel disease. Study-level findings and limits: Among IBD patients, TCRbeta diversity (inverse Simpson) was lower than in healthy co-twins.

The CDR3 sequence is 12 residues long. Germline V gene lookup returns CDR1 SGHTA and CDR2 FQGNSA. Note on this clonotype: As yet, its antigen is unknown.

It was roughly 3.5 ug of total RNA that each TCR library used. TCRalpha and TCRbeta cDNA was put through two nested PCRs of approximately 17 and 9 cycles. For each CDR3 protein, TCRdb gives one entry from its re-call of the 5' RACE reads, without DNA. The sample has about 210,000 distinct CDR3 sequences. The authors drew 2.5 to 3 ml of blood from each donor. This TCR came from a human donor with ulcerative colitis or Crohn's disease, or a healthy co-twin of an affected twin (not recorded which). Sequencing was done on a sample of blood. The chain combines TRBV7-2 with TRBJ2-5. CDR3 amino acids: CASSILQETQYF.